What follows are 21 T cell receptor beta chains derived from one specimen sequenced in a study of CD8+ T cells in alopecia areata. Extracted RNA was reverse transcribed, and the resulting cDNA served as sequencing template. Sequencing used immunoSEQ multiplex PCR; TCRdb keeps in-frame clones, though not all of them. This sample carries roughly 140,000 clones, about four fifths of them seen once, and the ten largest clones take roughly 25%. Treatment reported: oral pan-JAK inhibitor, 5-10 mg twice daily. The specimen was CD8+ T cells sorted from blood, collected at week 4, from a patient treated with tofacitinib. These receptors were obtained from a human donor with alopecia areata.

The chain recombines TRBV7-8 with TRBJ1-1, with TRBD1 as a possible D gene (5 bases). The CDR3 runs 14 residues. Germline V gene lookup returns CDR1 SGHVS and CDR2 FQNEAQ. The V end lost 2 bases, the J end lost 8 bases, and 15 bases lay between the germline ends. This CDR3 reads CASSLSSWGSEAFF. CDR3 nucleotides: TGTGCCAGCAGCTTAAGTTCCTGGGGCTCGGAAGCTTTCTTT. The complete variable domain, with remaining parts taken from reference TRBV7-8 and TRBJ1-1, reads GAGVSQSPRYKVAKRGQDVALRCDPISGHVSLFWYQQALGQGPEFLTYFQNEAQLDKSGLPSDRFFAERPEGSVSTLKIQRTQQEDSAVYLCASSLSSWGSEAFFGQGTRLTVV.

The V call is TRBV4-1, the J call TRBJ2-1; D may match TRBD1 or TRBD2 (5 bases each). Germline V gene lookup returns CDR1 MGHRA and CDR2 YSYEKL. V lost 0 bases and J lost 3, with 9 bases in between. This CDR3 is 15 amino acids long. The CDR3 is CASSQDWGNYNEQFF. CDR3 bases: TGCGCCAGCAGCCAAGATTGGGGGAACTACAATGAGCAGTTCTTC.

This chain connects TRBV5-1 to TRBJ2-7, with D hard to call. CDR1 and CDR2 (germline): SGHRS, YFSETQ. The V end lost 2 bases, the J end lost 4 bases, and 7 bases lay between the germline ends. This CDR3 contains 12 residues. The CDR3 region has the DNA TGCGCCAGCAGCTTACCGGCGTACGAGCAGTACTTC. The encoded protein is CASSLPAYEQYF.

The CDR3 reads CASSFYIAEYQETQYF. CDR3 coding DNA: TGTGCCAGCAGCTTCTATATAGCGGAGTACCAAGAGACCCAGTACTTC. The V call is TRBV7-9, the J call TRBJ2-5, with D possibly TRBD2 on 6 matching bases. This CDR3 is 16 amino acids long. Trimming cost V 3 bases and J 0 bases, with 14 bases left between them. CDR1 is SEHNR and CDR2 is FQNEAQ in the germline V gene (reference sequence).

This clone was counted only a few times. The chain is built from TRBV7-2 and TRBJ2-7; D uncertain. Germline-derived CDR1 and CDR2 are SGHTA and FQGNSA. CDR3 size: 11 residues. Trimming left V 3 bases short and J 0 bases short, with 0 bases between. In DNA, the CDR3 is TGTGCCAGCAGCTTCTCCTACGAGCAGTACTTC. Residues: CASSFSYEQYF.

The chain carries TRBV7-2 and TRBJ1-2; no definite D call. Germline V CDR1 and CDR2: SGHTA, FQGNSA. The CDR3 sequence is 15 residues long. V was trimmed by 1 base and J by 0 bases, leaving 9 bases between them. The DNA of the CDR3 is TGTGCCAGCAGCTTAGTGGGGTTTCCTAACTATGGCTACACCTTC. This gives the protein CASSLVGFPNYGYTF.

This clone was detected a few times. The chain combines TRBV5-4 with TRBJ2-7, with D perhaps TRBD2 (5 bases). The CDR3 extends over 12 amino acids. Germline CDR1 is SGHNT and CDR2 is YYREEE (reference sequence). Trimming took off 3 bases at V and 7 bases at J, with 11 bases between the two ends. The CDR3 DNA follows: TGTGCCAGCAGCTCGGACTCCCTGGAGCAGTACTTC. It specifies CASSSDSLEQYF.

V usage is TRBV11-2 and J usage is TRBJ2-3, with D perhaps matching TRBD2 (7 bases). Trimming took off 0 bases at V and 0 bases at J, with 10 bases between the two ends. Germline lookup yields CDR1 SGHAT and CDR2 FQNNGV. The CDR3 is made up of 16 amino acids. For the CDR3, the DNA is TGTGCCAGCAGCTTAGAGGCGGGGGCTAGCACAGATACGCAGTATTTT. It codes for CASSLEAGASTDTQYF.

The V and J genes are TRBV2 and TRBJ2-7, with D perhaps matching TRBD1 (6 bases). The CDR3 has 12 amino acids. Germline assignment: CDR1 SNHLY and CDR2 FYNNEI. V was clipped by 7 bases and J by 5 bases, with 12 bases between them. CDR3 sequence reads: CASTQGYDEQYF. DNA of the CDR3: TGTGCCAGCACCCAGGGGTACGACGAGCAGTACTTC.

About this clone: Other DNA sequences from this sample encode an identical CDR3 as well. The chain is built from TRBV7-9 and TRBJ1-5; D gene uncertain. V was shortened by 1 base and J by 5 bases, with 3 bases between the two germline ends. CDR1 SEHNR and CDR2 FQNEAQ come from the germline V gene (reference sequence). The length of the CDR3 is 12 residues. CDR3 residues: CASSLGDQPQHF. CDR3 bases: TGTGCCAGCAGCTTAGGCGATCAGCCCCAGCATTTT.

V gene TRBV6-5 combines with J gene TRBJ2-6; no firm D call. Germline V gene data show CDR1 as MNHEY and CDR2 as SVGAGI. The CDR3 sequence is 15 residues long. Deletions cut 2 bases from V and 4 bases from J, with 9 bases between. CDR3 amino acids: CASSYVFGGANVLTF. The CDR3 nucleotides read TGTGCCAGCAGTTACGTTTTTGGGGGGGCCAACGTCCTGACTTTC.

This chain links TRBV7-8 with TRBJ2-3; 14 nucleotides align to TRBD2. V was pared by 5 bases and J by 0 bases, with 10 bases of the junction left unmatched. Germline V gene sequence: CDR1 SGHVS, CDR2 FQNEAQ. The CDR3 loop spans 19 amino acids. The CDR3 protein is CASSPWTSGGYSSTDTQYF. The CDR3 nucleotides read TGTGCCAGCAGCCCTTGGACTAGCGGGGGGTACTCTAGCACAGATACGCAGTATTTT.

The chain uses TRBV25-1 and TRBJ1-1; D is ambiguous. Trimming removed 3 bases at V and 5 bases at J, with 7 bases between. The V gene's germline CDR1 is MGHDK and CDR2 SYGVNS. The CDR3 is 12 amino acids. CDR3 DNA sequence: TGTGCCAGCAGTGAGTCGGTGACTGAAGCTTTCTTT. Translation gives CASSESVTEAFF.

The rearrangement links TRBV4-2 to TRBJ2-7; TRBD1 agrees at 7 bases. The germline CDR1 and CDR2 sequences are LGHNA and YNFKEQ. The J segment lost 2 bases and the V segment lost 0 bases, leaving 10 bases of the junction unmatched. This CDR3 region has 17 residues. CDR3 region: CASSQEASGTAAYEQYF. CDR3 nucleotide sequence: TGTGCCAGCAGCCAAGAAGCATCCGGGACAGCGGCCTACGAGCAGTACTTC.

V and J are TRBV5-4 and TRBJ1-1; tentative D call: TRBD1 (6 bases). Trimming left V 4 bases short and J 7 bases short, with 14 bases between. CDR1 and CDR2 (germline): SGHNT, YYREEE (reference sequence). There are 13 residues in the CDR3. The CDR3 DNA reads as TGTGCCAGCAGCCCCGAGACAGGTGTTGAAGCTTTCTTT. As protein: CASSPETGVEAFF.

This clone was detected only a few times. This rearrangement joins TRBV19 to TRBJ1-5; unclear D gene. Trimming removed 1 base from V and 3 bases from J, with 7 bases in between. This CDR3 spans 14 amino acids. Germline-derived CDR1 and CDR2 are LNHDA and SQIVND (reference sequence). CDR3: CASSIGHINQPQHF. The DNA for the CDR3 is TGTGCCAGTAGTATAGGACACATCAATCAGCCCCAGCATTTT.

The rearrangement links TRBV29-1 to TRBJ2-7; D is unclear. Trimming shortened V by 4 bases and J by 0 bases, and 10 bases separated the two germline ends. Germline CDR1 SQVTM, CDR2 ANQGSEA. CDR3 length: 13 amino acids. The CDR3, as DNA: TGCAGCGTTGGGTCCCAGAACTCCTACGAGCAGTACTTC. This encodes CSVGSQNSYEQYF.

The chain employs TRBV30 and TRBJ2-7; tentatively, D is TRBD2 (6 bases). With 0 bases removed from V and 4 bases from J, the gap between germline ends came to 10 bases. Germline assignment: CDR1 GTSNPN and CDR2 SVGIG (reference sequence). This CDR3 comprises 13 residues. CDR3 in DNA: TGTGCCTGGAGTGTAACTAGCAGTTACGAGCAGTACTTC. Amino acid sequence: CAWSVTSSYEQYF.

V gene TRBV2 combines with J gene TRBJ2-1; 8 bases align to TRBD1. J was trimmed by 15 bases and V by 6 bases; bases with no gene match: 7. CDR3 length: 11 amino acids. CDR1 SNHLY and CDR2 FYNNEI come from the germline V gene. DNA for the CDR3: TGTGCCAGCAGCAGGACAGGGAGTTCGTTCTTC. It specifies CASSRTGSSFF. The full variable domain, rest sourced from reference TRBV2 and TRBJ2-1, is EPEVTQTPSHQVTQMGQEVILRCVPISNHLYFYWYRQILGQKVEFLVSFYNNEISEKSEIFDDQFSVERPDGSNFTLKIRSTKLEDSAMYFCASSRTGSSFFGPGTRLTVL.

The rearrangement joins TRBV7-8 to TRBJ2-5, with D possibly matching TRBD1 (6 bases). V gave up 1 base and J gave up 5 bases, with 23 bases separating them. CDR3 length: 18 amino acids. Per germline, CDR1 SGHVS and CDR2 FQNEAQ. The CDR3 sequence: CASSLEQGRVVLLETQYF. CDR3 coding DNA: TGTGCCAGCAGCTTAGAACAGGGAAGGGTGGTGTTGTTGGAGACCCAGTACTTC.

This rearrangement joins TRBV6-5 to TRBJ1-1; maybe TRBD1 (6 bases). CDR1 is MNHEY, CDR2 SVGAGI, per germline. V was clipped by 2 bases and J by 8 bases, with 15 bases between them. The CDR3 runs 14 residues. The CDR3 loop is CASSYVAGQREAFF. CDR3 DNA sequence: TGTGCCAGCAGTTACGTTGCCGGACAGCGAGAAGCTTTCTTT.